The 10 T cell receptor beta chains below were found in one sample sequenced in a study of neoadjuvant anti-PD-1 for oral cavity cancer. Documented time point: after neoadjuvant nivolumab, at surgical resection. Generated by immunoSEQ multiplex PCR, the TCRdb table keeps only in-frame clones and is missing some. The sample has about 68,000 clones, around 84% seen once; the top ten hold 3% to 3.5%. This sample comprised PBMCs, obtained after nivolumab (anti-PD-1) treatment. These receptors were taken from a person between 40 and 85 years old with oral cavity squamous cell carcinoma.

The CDR3 spells CAWSLQGGEKLFF. The CDR3 DNA sequence: TGTGCCTGGAGTCTACAGGGAGGTGAAAAACTGTTTTTT. J is TRBJ1-4 and V is TRBV30, with D possibly being TRBD1 (6 bases). Germline assignment: CDR1 GTSNPN and CDR2 SVGIG (reference sequence). V was cut by 2 bases and J by 7 bases, with 11 bases left in between. The CDR3 runs 13 residues.

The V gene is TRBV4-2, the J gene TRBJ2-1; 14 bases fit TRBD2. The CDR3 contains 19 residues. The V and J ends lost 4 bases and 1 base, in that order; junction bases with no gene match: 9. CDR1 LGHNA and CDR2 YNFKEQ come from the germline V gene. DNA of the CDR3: TGTGCCAGCAGCCCGGAGGGACTAGCGGGAGAGGTTTCCTACAATGAGCAGTTCTTC. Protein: CASSPEGLAGEVSYNEQFF.

The CDR3 DNA reads TGTGCCAGCAGCTTAGAAGAGGTTAGTGAGCAGTTCTTC. Its translation: CASSLEEVSEQFF. The chain has TRBV7-9 and TRBJ2-1; D is undetermined. CDR3 length: 13 amino acids. Germline CDR1 reads SEHNR; CDR2 reads FQNEAQ (reference sequence). With 1 base removed from V and 9 bases from J, the gap between germline ends came to 10 bases.

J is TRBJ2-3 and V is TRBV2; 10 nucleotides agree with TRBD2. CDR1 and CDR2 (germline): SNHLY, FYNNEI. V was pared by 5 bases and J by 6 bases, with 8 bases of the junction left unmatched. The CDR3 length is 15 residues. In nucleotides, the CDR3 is TGTGCCAGCAGTCCTGAGGTAGCGGGAGGCGATACGCAGTATTTT. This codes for CASSPEVAGGDTQYF.

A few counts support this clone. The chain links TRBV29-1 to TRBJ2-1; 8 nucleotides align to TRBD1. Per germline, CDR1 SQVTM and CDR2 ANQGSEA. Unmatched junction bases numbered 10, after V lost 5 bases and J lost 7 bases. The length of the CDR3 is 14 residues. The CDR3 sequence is CSVRGSDRANEQFF. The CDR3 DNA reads TGCAGCGTTAGGGGTTCGGACAGGGCTAATGAGCAGTTCTTC.

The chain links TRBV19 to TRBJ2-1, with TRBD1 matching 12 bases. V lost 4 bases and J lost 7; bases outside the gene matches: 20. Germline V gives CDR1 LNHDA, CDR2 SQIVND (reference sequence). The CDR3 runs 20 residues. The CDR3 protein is CASSKFGGQGARASGNEQFF. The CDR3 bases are TGTGCCAGTAGTAAATTTGGGGGACAGGGGGCCAGAGCTAGCGGGAATGAGCAGTTCTTC.

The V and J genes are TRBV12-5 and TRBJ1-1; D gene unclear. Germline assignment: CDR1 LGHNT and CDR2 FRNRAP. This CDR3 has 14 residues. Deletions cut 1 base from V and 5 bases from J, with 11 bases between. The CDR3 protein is CASGLGTLGTEAFF. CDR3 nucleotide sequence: TGTGCTAGTGGTTTGGGGACTCTAGGGACTGAAGCTTTCTTT.

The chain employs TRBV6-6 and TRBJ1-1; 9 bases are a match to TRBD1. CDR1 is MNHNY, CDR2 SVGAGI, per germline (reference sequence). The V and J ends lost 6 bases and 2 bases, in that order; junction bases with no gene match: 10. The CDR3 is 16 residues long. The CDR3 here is CASRRTGDVKNTEAFF. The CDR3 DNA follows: TGTGCCAGCAGGAGGACAGGGGATGTGAAAAACACTGAAGCTTTCTTT.

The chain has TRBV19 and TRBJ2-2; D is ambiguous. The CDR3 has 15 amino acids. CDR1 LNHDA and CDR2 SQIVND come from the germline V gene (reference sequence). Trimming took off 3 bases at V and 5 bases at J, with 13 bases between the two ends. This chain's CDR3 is CASSMLPQKTGELFF. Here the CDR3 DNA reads TGTGCCAGTAGTATGCTCCCACAGAAGACCGGGGAGCTGTTTTTT.

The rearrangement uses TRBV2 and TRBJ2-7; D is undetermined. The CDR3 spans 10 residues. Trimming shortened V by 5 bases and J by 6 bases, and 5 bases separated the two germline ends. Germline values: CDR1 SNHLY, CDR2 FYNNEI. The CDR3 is CASSYTEQYF. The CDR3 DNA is TGTGCCAGCAGTTATACCGAGCAGTACTTC.